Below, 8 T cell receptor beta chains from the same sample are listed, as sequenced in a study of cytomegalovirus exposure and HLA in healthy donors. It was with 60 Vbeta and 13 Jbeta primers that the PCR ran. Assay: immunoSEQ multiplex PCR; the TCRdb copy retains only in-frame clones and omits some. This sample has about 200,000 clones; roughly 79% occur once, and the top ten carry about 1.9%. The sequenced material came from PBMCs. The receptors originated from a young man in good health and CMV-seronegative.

The CDR3 bases are TGTGCCAGCAGTGAGGACAGGCCCAGTTACAATGAGCAGTTCTTC. Its translation: CASSEDRPSYNEQFF. The chain carries TRBV6-1 and TRBJ2-1; 7 nucleotides agree with TRBD1. The CDR3 extends over 15 amino acids. The ends lost 3 bases at V and 4 bases at J; junction bases unmatched: 6. In germline, CDR1 is MNHNS, CDR2 SASEGT.

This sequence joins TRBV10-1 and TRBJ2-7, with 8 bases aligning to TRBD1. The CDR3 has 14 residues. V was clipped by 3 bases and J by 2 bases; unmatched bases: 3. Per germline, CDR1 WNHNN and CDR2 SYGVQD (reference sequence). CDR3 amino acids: CASSDRDRPYEQYF. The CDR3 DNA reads TGCGCCAGCAGTGACCGGGACAGGCCCTACGAGCAGTACTTC.

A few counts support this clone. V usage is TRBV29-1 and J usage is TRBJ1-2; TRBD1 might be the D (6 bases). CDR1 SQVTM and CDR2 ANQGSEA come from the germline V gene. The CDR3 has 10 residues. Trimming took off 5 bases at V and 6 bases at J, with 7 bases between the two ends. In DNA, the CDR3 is TGCAGCGTTCCAGGGGATGGCTACACCTTC. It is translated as CSVPGDGYTF.

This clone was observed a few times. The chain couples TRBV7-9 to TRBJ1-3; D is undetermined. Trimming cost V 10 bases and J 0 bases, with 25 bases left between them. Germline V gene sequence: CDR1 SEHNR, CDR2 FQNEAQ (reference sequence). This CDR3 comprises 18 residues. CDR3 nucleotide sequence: TGTGCCATGACGGTGGCAGCGGCAAGCTTTACCTCTGGAAACACCATATATTTT. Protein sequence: CAMTVAAASFTSGNTIYF.

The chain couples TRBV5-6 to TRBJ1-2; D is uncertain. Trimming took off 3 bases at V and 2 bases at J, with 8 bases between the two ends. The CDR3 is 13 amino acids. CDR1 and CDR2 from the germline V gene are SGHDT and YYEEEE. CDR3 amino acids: CASSSDWNYGYTF. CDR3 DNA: TGTGCCAGCAGCTCCGACTGGAACTATGGCTACACCTTC.

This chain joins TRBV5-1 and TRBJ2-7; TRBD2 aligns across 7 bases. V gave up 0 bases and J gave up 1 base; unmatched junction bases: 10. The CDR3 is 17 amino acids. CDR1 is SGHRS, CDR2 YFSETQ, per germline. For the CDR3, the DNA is TGCGCCAGCAGCTTGGTCGCTAGCGGAGGGGTGTCCTACGAGCAGTACTTC. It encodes CASSLVASGGVSYEQYF.

This CDR3 is CAWSVSGVRGQPQHF. The CDR3 bases are TGTGCCTGGAGTGTATCGGGGGTAAGGGGCCAGCCCCAGCATTTT. The genes are TRBV30 and TRBJ1-5, with D possibly being TRBD1 (5 bases). Deletions cut 0 bases from V and 7 bases from J, with 16 bases between. This CDR3 comprises 15 residues. Germline lookup yields CDR1 GTSNPN and CDR2 SVGIG (reference sequence).

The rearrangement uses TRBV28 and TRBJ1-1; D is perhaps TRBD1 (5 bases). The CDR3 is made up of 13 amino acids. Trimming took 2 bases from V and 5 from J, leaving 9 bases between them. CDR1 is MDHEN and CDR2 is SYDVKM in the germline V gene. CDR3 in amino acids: CASSLGGGTEAFF. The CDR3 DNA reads TGTGCCAGCAGTTTAGGGGGGGGGACTGAAGCTTTCTTT.